This T cell receptor beta chain emerged from a study of TIL therapy for anti-PD-1-resistant metastatic lung cancer. The overall study: Tumors carried a median about 1.6 non-synonymous mutations per megabase.

This was the immunoSEQ v3 assay. Libraries were prepared by immunoSEQ multiplex PCR; TCRdb keeps only in-frame clonotypes and omits some of them. The sample gives about 36,000 clones, more than 60% of which show up once; about 6% is in the top ten. There are 13 residues in the CDR3. V lost 3 bases and J lost 4, with 9 bases in between. From germline, CDR1 is ENHRY and CDR2 SYGVKD. The time point denotes: pre-treatment sample, taken before nivolumab and TIL therapy. The rearrangement joins TRBV10-3 to TRBJ1-2; TRBD1 is a possible D gene (6 bases). The sequenced sample was blood, obtained at baseline. This receptor was identified in a person between 25 and 79 years old with non-small cell lung cancer. CDR3 sequence: CAISERGGYGYTF. CDR3 bases: TGTGCCATCAGTGAACGAGGGGGCTATGGCTACACCTTC.